This entry features one TCR beta chain sequence. What it binds is not known. Sequenced by immunoSEQ multiplex PCR; TCRdb stores in-frame clones only, minus some. The table has about 25,000 clones, around 95% seen once. The sample originates from a study of T cells in tuberculosis. Across the whole study: In South Africa, adults with active tuberculosis were compared with IGRA-negative and latently infected IGRA-positive adolescents. Study-wide results and caveats: Active tuberculosis TCR-alpha repertoires lay closer to GMM-specific TCRs than IGRA-negative controls, suggesting clonal expansion.

Trimming cost V 5 bases and J 4 bases; bases outside gene matches: 10. The V gene's germline CDR1 is SGHTA and CDR2 FQGNSA. This CDR3 contains 15 residues. The source is a donor aged 10-29 years with latent tuberculosis or without tuberculosis infection. The source material was PBMCs. The genes are TRBV7-2 and TRBJ1-2; 7 bases are a match to TRBD1. The CDR3 DNA is TGTGCCAGCAGCCAGGGGGGCGGAGTAGTCTATGGCTACACCTTC. This encodes CASSQGGGVVYGYTF. Combining the CDR3 with reference TRBV7-2 and TRBJ1-2 gives the whole variable domain GAGVSQSPSNKVTEKGKDVELRCDPISGHTALYWYRQSLGQGLEFLIYFQGNSAPDKSGLPSDRFSAERTGGSVSTLTIQRTQQEDSAVYLCASSQGGGVVYGYTFGSGTRLTVV.